This TCR beta chain was recovered during a study of blood T cell repertoires in COVID-19. Study overall: Acute-phase and convalescent COVID-19 samples originated in the United States, Italy and Spain. Sources were T cells, B-cell-depleted T cells, or PBMCs; the material itself was cDNA or gDNA.

The data were produced by immunoSEQ multiplex PCR, yet TCRdb's version contains in-frame clones alone and is incomplete. Of 240,000 or so clones in the sample, 85% to 90% are singletons; the top ten hold 0.85% to 0.95%. Recruitment covered some 25 US areas and drew participants whose ages spanned about 18 to 90 years. A COVID-19 case was met by exposed participants within 2 weeks before study entry. The CDR3 is 14 amino acids. Germline V lookup: CDR1 MDHEN, CDR2 SYDVKM. The trim removed 4 bases at V and 9 bases at J, leaving 9 bases unmatched. The sequencing sample was made of PBMCs or T cells enriched from blood (not recorded which). The chain is built from TRBV28 and TRBJ2-3, with TRBD1 identical over 8 bases. This TCR came from a man aged 45-65 years who had been exposed to COVID-19. As DNA, the CDR3 is TGTGCCAGCAGTTGGGGACAGGCCGTCATAACGCAGTATTTT. This encodes CASSWGQAVITQYF.